These 28 T cell receptor beta chains originate from one sample sequenced in a study of blood T cells in healthy people across ages. Using a J-beta primer mix together with a sample-barcoded 5' primer, a second PCR was run for about 7 to 12 cycles. TCRdb processed the 5' RACE reads anew with MiXCR; each CDR3 protein has one entry. The sample has approximately 780,000 distinct CDR3 sequences, approximately 24% seen once; the top ten hold less than 3.5%. These same records also appear under a second study, on T cells of mothers and their children.

The sequencing sample was made of blood. These TCRs come from a boy between 5 and 17 years old in good health.

The chain uses TRBV7-9 and TRBJ2-3; 11 nucleotides agree with TRBD2. Germline assignment: CDR1 SEHNR and CDR2 FQNEAQ (reference sequence). J was trimmed by 3 bases and V by 4 bases; bases with no gene match: 6. The length of the CDR3 is 16 residues. The CDR3 coding sequence is TGTGCCAGCAGCTCGCGACTAGCGGGGAGGACAGATACGCAGTATTTT. Its translation is CASSSRLAGRTDTQYF.

This clonotype was found a few times. V usage is TRBV5-1 and J usage is TRBJ2-5; D may correspond to TRBD1 or TRBD2 (6 bases each). Germline V gene sequence: CDR1 SGHRS, CDR2 YFSETQ. V lost 3 bases to trimming and J lost 2 bases, with 11 bases between them. CDR3 length: 14 residues. In DNA form, the CDR3 reads TGCGCCAGCAGCTCGCAGGGGAGGCAAGAGACCCAGTACTTC. The encoded protein is CASSSQGRQETQYF.

The CDR3 spells CASSIKVYQPNIQYF. In DNA, the CDR3 is TGTGCCAGTAGTATAAAGGTATACCAACCAAACATTCAGTACTTC. The chain couples TRBV19 to TRBJ2-4; D not certain. CDR1 LNHDA and CDR2 SQIVND come from the germline V gene (reference sequence). Trimming left V 2 bases short and J 6 bases short, with 14 bases between. There are 15 residues in the CDR3.

The chain couples TRBV6-2 or TRBV6-3 to TRBJ2-1, with 7 bases lining up with TRBD1. The closer fit of TRBJ2-5 to the DNA end suggests the J call may be wrong. Looked up from germline, CDR1 is MNHEY and CDR2 is SVGEGT. The CDR3 runs 14 residues. CDR3 bases: TGTGCCAGCACCCCAGGGGGTTGGTGGGAGACCCAGTACTTC. Protein product: CASTPGGWWETQYF.

V usage is TRBV20-1 and J usage is TRBJ1-1; D call uncertain. V lost 4 bases and J 7 bases, leaving 16 bases between the germline ends. CDR1 is DFQATT and CDR2 is SNEGSKA in the germline V gene (reference sequence). This CDR3 spans 13 amino acids. CDR3 in amino acids: CSAMPWEVNEAFF. CDR3 nucleotide sequence: TGCAGTGCTATGCCCTGGGAGGTCAATGAAGCTTTCTTT.

The J gene is TRBJ2-7, the V gene TRBV30; 9 bases align to TRBD1. This CDR3 has 14 amino acids. CDR1 is GTSNPN and CDR2 is SVGIG in the germline V gene (reference sequence). The J segment lost 5 bases and the V segment lost 5 bases, leaving 10 bases of the junction unmatched. The CDR3 protein is CAWATGGRFDEQYF. Written as DNA, the CDR3 is TGTGCCTGGGCAACAGGGGGCCGTTTCGACGAGCAGTACTTC.

This clonotype was seen more than once but under ten times. The chain employs TRBV20-1 and TRBJ1-6, with TRBD1 identical over 7 bases. After removal of 3 bases from V and 15 bases from J, the junction contained 5 bases not matched to a gene. Germline V gene sequence: CDR1 DFQATT, CDR2 SNEGSKA (reference sequence). CDR3 size: 11 residues. CDR3 nucleotides: TGCAGTGCTAGGCGAACAGGGGACCTCCACTTT. Protein: CSARRTGDLHF.

This clonotype was seen more than once but under ten times. CDR3 DNA: TGTGCCAGCAGTCAGGGGACAGGGGGCTGGCAGCCCCAGCATTTT. Protein: CASSQGTGGWQPQHF. This chain uses TRBV28 with TRBJ1-5; 12 nucleotides match TRBD1. Germline V CDR1 and CDR2: MDHEN, SYDVKM. The CDR3 runs 15 residues. V dropped 5 bases and J dropped 7; count of bases not matched to a gene: 6.

In this sample, this clonotype turned up a few times. The chain joins TRBV9 to TRBJ1-1, with 8 bases that match TRBD1. Unmatched junction bases numbered 11, after V lost 3 bases and J lost 4 bases. The length of the CDR3 is 16 residues. Germline V gene sequence: CDR1 SGDLS, CDR2 YYNGEE. The CDR3 nucleotides are TGTGCCAGCAGCGCCGTCCCCCTGACAGGGGTCACTGAAGCTTTCTTT. Protein product: CASSAVPLTGVTEAFF.

This clonotype has a handful of counts. The chain carries TRBV29-1 and TRBJ2-7; TRBD1 matches 9 bases. The CDR3 runs 13 residues. CDR1 and CDR2 (germline): SQVTM, ANQGSEA. The V segment lost 5 bases and the J segment 3 bases; nucleotides outside the gene matches: 5. The CDR3 region is CSVRDRVIYEQYF. The CDR3 DNA is TGCAGCGTTCGGGACAGGGTAATCTACGAGCAGTACTTC.

The J gene is TRBJ1-4, the V gene TRBV7-9, with D possibly being TRBD1 (6 bases). Germline V gene sequence: CDR1 SEHNR, CDR2 FQNEAQ (reference sequence). The CDR3 loop spans 13 amino acids. The CDR3 region has the DNA TGTACCGTACAGGGCCAGGCTAATGAAAAACTGTTTTTT. Encoded protein: CTVQGQANEKLFF. Filled out from reference TRBV7-9 and TRBJ1-4, the complete variable domain reads DTGVSQNPRHKITKRGQNVTFRCDPISEHNRLYWYRQTLGQGPEFLTYFQNEAQLEKSRLLSDRFSAERPKGSFSTLEIQRTEQGDSAMYLCTVQGQANEKLFFGSGTQLSVL.

This clonotype occurred a few times. This chain joins TRBV10-3 and TRBJ1-4; D is uncertain. The V end lost 3 bases, the J end lost 11 bases, and 7 bases lay between the germline ends. Germline CDR1 reads ENHRY; CDR2 reads SYGVKD. There are 11 residues in the CDR3. Written as DNA, the CDR3 is TGTGCCATCAGTGAAGGCAGGAAACTGTTTTTT. This sequence encodes CAISEGRKLFF.

This clonotype came up a few times. Since a much larger clone is just one base distant, this may be a read error. V usage is TRBV20-1 and J usage is TRBJ2-7, with 8 positions matching TRBD1. The CDR3 sequence is 13 residues long. CDR1 DFQATT and CDR2 SNEGSKA come from the germline V gene (reference sequence). Trimming at V came to 7 bases and at J to 2 bases, leaving 7 bases not matched to a gene. CDR3 DNA sequence: TGCAGTGGTAAACCAGGGGGCCCCTACGAGCAGTACTTC. Translation: CSGKPGGPYEQYF.

J is TRBJ2-7 and V is TRBV10-3; no firm D call. This CDR3 contains 11 residues. The germline V gene encodes CDR1 ENHRY and CDR2 SYGVKD. Trimming removed 8 bases from V and 0 bases from J, with 5 bases in between. The chain's CDR3 is CAISVSYEQYF. The CDR3 DNA is TGTGCCATCTCAGTCTCCTACGAGCAGTACTTC.

The chain couples TRBV7-2 to TRBJ2-5; D perhaps matches TRBD1 (6 bases). This CDR3 is 14 amino acids long. Per the germline V gene, CDR1 is SGHTA and CDR2 is FQGNSA. V lost 5 bases and J lost 3, with 13 bases in between. The CDR3 here is CASSTYRAEETQYF. In nucleotides, the CDR3 is TGTGCCAGCAGCACATACAGGGCTGAAGAGACCCAGTACTTC. The variable domain in full, completed from reference TRBV7-2 and TRBJ2-5, reads GAGVSQSPSNKVTEKGKDVELRCDPISGHTALYWYRQSLGQGLEFLIYFQGNSAPDKSGLPSDRFSAERTGGSVSTLTIQRTQQEDSAVYLCASSTYRAEETQYFGPGTRLLVL.

The genes are TRBV5-5 and TRBJ1-2; no clear D gene. The V end lost 4 bases, the J end lost 8 bases, and 12 bases lay between the germline ends. The germline V gene has CDR1 SGHKS and CDR2 YYEKEE (reference sequence). The CDR3 is made up of 12 amino acids. The CDR3 spells CASSKAVGGYTF. For the CDR3, the DNA is TGTGCCAGCAGCAAGGCCGTTGGAGGCTACACCTTC.

The rearrangement uses TRBV5-1 and TRBJ2-3; 15 bases line up with TRBD2. Per the germline V gene, CDR1 is SGHRS and CDR2 is YFSETQ. The CDR3 contains 16 residues. V shed 4 bases and J 6 bases; nucleotides not matched to a gene: 6. CDR3 amino acids: CASSPGLAGGLDTQYF. The CDR3, as DNA: TGCGCCAGCAGCCCCGGACTAGCGGGAGGGTTGGATACGCAGTATTTT.

The J gene is TRBJ2-3, the V gene TRBV9; the match to TRBD2 covers 7 bases. Germline CDR1 and CDR2: SGDLS and YYNGEE. The CDR3 contains 15 residues. V lost 2 bases and J lost 2; bases outside the gene matches: 5. CDR3 residues: CASSVIAGPTDTQYF. The CDR3 DNA reads as TGTGCCAGCAGCGTTATAGCGGGCCCCACAGATACGCAGTATTTT.

The chain links TRBV24-1 to TRBJ2-7; tentatively, D is TRBD1 (5 bases). Germline CDR1 reads KGHDR; CDR2 reads SFDVKD. Trimming shortened V by 3 bases and J by 4 bases, and 15 bases separated the two germline ends. The CDR3 has 15 residues. The CDR3 region has the DNA TGTGCCACCAGTGATGCGACGACCCAGGGTTACGAGCAGTACTTC. Translated: CATSDATTQGYEQYF.

This clonotype was seen a few times. CDR3 sequence (DNA): TGTGCCAGCAGCGAGGCGGGGGGACCCGATTGGAATGAGCAGTTCTTC. Amino acid sequence: CASSEAGGPDWNEQFF. The chain uses TRBV7-9 and TRBJ2-1; the match to TRBD2 covers 8 bases. Per germline, CDR1 SEHNR and CDR2 FQNEAQ (reference sequence). J gave up 7 bases and V 5 bases, and 13 bases lay outside the gene matches. The CDR3 contains 16 residues. Looking up the rest from reference TRBV7-9 and TRBJ2-1 gives the full variable domain: DTGVSQNPRHKITKRGQNVTFRCDPISEHNRLYWYRQTLGQGPEFLTYFQNEAQLEKSRLLSDRFSAERPKGSFSTLEIQRTEQGDSAMYLCASSEAGGPDWNEQFFGPGTRLTVL.

The chain couples TRBV2 to TRBJ2-7; no clear D. There are 16 residues in the CDR3. The germline V and J ends were trimmed by 6 bases and 3 bases, with 21 bases remaining between them. Germline lookup yields CDR1 SNHLY and CDR2 FYNNEI. The chain's CDR3 is CASRGPTGEAFYEQYF. CDR3 DNA sequence: TGTGCCAGCAGAGGCCCTACCGGTGAAGCCTTCTACGAGCAGTACTTC.

The chain uses TRBV28 and TRBJ1-2; D possibly corresponds to TRBD1 (5 bases). Per the germline V gene, CDR1 is MDHEN and CDR2 is SYDVKM. CDR3 size: 11 residues. The germline V and J ends were trimmed by 7 bases and 6 bases, with 9 bases remaining between them. This CDR3 is CASNPGNGYTF. CDR3 sequence (DNA): TGTGCCAGCAACCCAGGGAATGGCTACACCTTC.

The CDR3 DNA sequence: TGTGCCAGCAGCTTAGATCAGGGGTGGAATGAGCAGTTCTTC. Its protein is CASSLDQGWNEQFF. The rearrangement joins TRBV7-3 to TRBJ2-1, with a possible D match to TRBD1 (6 bases). Trimming removed 2 bases at V and 7 bases at J, with 12 bases between. The V gene's germline CDR1 is SGHTA and CDR2 FQGTGA. The CDR3 is made up of 14 amino acids.

This rearrangement joins TRBV18 to TRBJ1-2, with no clear D. This CDR3 is built from 15 residues. Germline loops: CDR1 KGHSH, CDR2 LQKENI. Trimming took 3 bases from V and 4 from J, leaving 15 bases between them. CDR3 sequence: CASSPPDGLSYGYTF. CDR3 coding DNA: TGTGCCAGCTCACCCCCCGATGGGCTCTCCTATGGCTACACCTTC.

The table lists this clonotype with a few counts. The chain uses TRBV6-5 and TRBJ2-1; 8 bases match TRBD1. Germline assignment: CDR1 MNHEY and CDR2 SVGAGI. V lost 6 bases to trimming and J lost 3 bases; unmatched junction nucleotides: 7. CDR3 size: 15 residues. The CDR3 sequence: CASSSGGRIYNEQFF. The CDR3 DNA reads as TGTGCCAGCAGCTCAGGGGGCAGGATCTACAATGAGCAGTTCTTC.

The V call is TRBV20-1, the J call TRBJ2-5; 7 bases map to TRBD1. The CDR3 loop spans 14 amino acids. Germline loops: CDR1 DFQATT, CDR2 SNEGSKA (reference sequence). V lost 5 bases to trimming and J lost 2 bases; unmatched junction nucleotides: 8. CDR3 residues: CSAPGQAEQETQYF. CDR3 bases: TGCAGTGCTCCCGGACAGGCAGAACAAGAGACCCAGTACTTC.

V usage is TRBV20-1 and J usage is TRBJ1-5; D perhaps matches TRBD1 (6 bases). The germline gives CDR1 DFQATT, CDR2 SNEGSKA (reference sequence). V shed 3 bases and J shed 4 bases, with 10 bases lying between them. The CDR3 is 13 residues long. The CDR3 protein is CSARRQGNQPQHF. The CDR3 DNA is TGCAGTGCTAGGCGTCAGGGGAATCAGCCCCAGCATTTT.

This clonotype came up a few times. V gene TRBV28 combines with J gene TRBJ2-5, with 7 positions matching TRBD2. Germline CDR1 MDHEN, CDR2 SYDVKM. V gave up 5 bases and J gave up 3 bases; unmatched junction bases: 6. CDR3 length: 14 amino acids. CDR3 sequence reads: CASSVGTNKETQYF. The CDR3 DNA reads TGTGCCAGCAGTGTCGGGACTAATAAAGAGACCCAGTACTTC.